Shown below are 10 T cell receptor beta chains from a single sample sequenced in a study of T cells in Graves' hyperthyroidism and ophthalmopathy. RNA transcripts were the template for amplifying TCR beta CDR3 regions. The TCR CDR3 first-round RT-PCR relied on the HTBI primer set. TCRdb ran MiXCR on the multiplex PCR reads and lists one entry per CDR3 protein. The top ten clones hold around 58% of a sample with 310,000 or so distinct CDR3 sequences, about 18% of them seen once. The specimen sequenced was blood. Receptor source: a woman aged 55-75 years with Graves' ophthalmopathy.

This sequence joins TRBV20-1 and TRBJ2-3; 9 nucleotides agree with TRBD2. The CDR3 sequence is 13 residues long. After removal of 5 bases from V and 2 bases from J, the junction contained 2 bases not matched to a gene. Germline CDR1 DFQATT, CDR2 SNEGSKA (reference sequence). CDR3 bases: TGCAGTGCTGCTAGCGGGGACACAGATACGCAGTATTTT. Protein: CSAASGDTDTQYF.

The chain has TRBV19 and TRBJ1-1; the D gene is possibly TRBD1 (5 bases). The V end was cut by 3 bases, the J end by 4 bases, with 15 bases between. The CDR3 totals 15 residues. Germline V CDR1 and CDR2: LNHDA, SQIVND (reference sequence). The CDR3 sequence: CASSIWARVTTEAFF. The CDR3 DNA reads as TGTGCCAGTAGTATTTGGGCCAGGGTGACCACTGAAGCTTTCTTT.

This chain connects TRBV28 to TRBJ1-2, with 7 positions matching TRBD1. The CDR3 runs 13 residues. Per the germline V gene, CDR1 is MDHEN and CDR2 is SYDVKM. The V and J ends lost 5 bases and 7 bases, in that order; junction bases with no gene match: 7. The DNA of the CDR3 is TGTGCCAGCAGTACGACAGGGCTGGGTGGCTACACCTTC. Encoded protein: CASSTTGLGGYTF.

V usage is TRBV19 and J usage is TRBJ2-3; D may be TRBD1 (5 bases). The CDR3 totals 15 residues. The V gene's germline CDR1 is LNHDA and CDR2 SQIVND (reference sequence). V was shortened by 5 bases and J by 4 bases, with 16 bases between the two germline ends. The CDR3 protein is CASSHPRDGSDTQYF. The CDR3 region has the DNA TGTGCCAGTAGTCACCCCAGGGATGGATCAGATACGCAGTATTTT.

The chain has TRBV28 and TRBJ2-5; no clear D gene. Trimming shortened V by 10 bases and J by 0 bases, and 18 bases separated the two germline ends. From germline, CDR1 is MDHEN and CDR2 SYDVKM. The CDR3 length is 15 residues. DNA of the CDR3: TGTGCCACCGCCACACCAAGGTCATACCAAGAGACCCAGTACTTC. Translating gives CATATPRSYQETQYF.

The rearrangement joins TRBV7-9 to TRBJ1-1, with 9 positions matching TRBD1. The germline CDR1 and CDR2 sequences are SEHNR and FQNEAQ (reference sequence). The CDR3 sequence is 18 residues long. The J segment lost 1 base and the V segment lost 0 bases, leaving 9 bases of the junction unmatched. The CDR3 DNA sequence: TGTGCCAGCAGCTTAGCTCAGACACAGGGGGCTCAGAACACTGAAGCTTTCTTT. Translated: CASSLAQTQGAQNTEAFF.

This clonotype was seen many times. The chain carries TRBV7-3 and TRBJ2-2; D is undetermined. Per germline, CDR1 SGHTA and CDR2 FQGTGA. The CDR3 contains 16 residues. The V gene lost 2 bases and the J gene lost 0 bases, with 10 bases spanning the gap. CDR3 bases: TGTGCCAGCAGCTTAGCGGTGGCAGCGAACACCGGGGAGCTGTTTTTT. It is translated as CASSLAVAANTGELFF.

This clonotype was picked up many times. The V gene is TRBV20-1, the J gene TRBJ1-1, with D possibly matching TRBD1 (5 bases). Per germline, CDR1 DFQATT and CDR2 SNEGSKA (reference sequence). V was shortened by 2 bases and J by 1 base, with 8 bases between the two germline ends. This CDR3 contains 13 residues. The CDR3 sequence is CSARRGPNTEAFF. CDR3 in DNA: TGCAGTGCTAGACGGGGCCCGAACACTGAAGCTTTCTTT.

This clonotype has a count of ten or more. CDR3 sequence reads: CASSTVKTDTQYF. CDR3 DNA sequence: TGTGCCAGCAGTACGGTTAAAACAGATACGCAGTATTTT. The chain carries TRBV2 and TRBJ2-3; D is uncertain. CDR3 length equals 13 residues. The germline V and J ends were trimmed by 5 bases and 3 bases, with 9 bases remaining between them. Germline V gives CDR1 SNHLY, CDR2 FYNNEI.

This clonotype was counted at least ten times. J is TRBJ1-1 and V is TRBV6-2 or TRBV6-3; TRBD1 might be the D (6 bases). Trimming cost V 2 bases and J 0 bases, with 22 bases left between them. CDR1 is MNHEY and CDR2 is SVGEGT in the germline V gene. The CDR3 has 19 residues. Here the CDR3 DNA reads TGTGCCAGCAGTTACGCTCGGGCGGGGGCAGGAATAATGAACACTGAAGCTTTCTTT. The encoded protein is CASSYARAGAGIMNTEAFF.